One T cell receptor beta chain is described in this entry. Its target is not known. The data originate from a study of T cells in Graves' hyperthyroidism and ophthalmopathy. RNA transcripts provided the source from which TCR beta CDR3 regions were amplified. Carried out on the TCR CDR3, a first-round RT-PCR used the HTBI primer set. MiXCR, run by TCRdb on the multiplex PCR reads, gives a single entry per CDR3 protein. Of about 600,000 distinct CDR3 sequences listed, around 15% are singletons. Study-wide points: Ophthalmopathy could be told apart from stable hyperthyroidism with a 13 V-J model. Among clonotypes expanded in thyroid above 0.001, most were also found in blood.

V was clipped by 0 bases and J by 9 bases; unmatched bases: 5. CDR3 size: 13 residues. In germline, CDR1 is DFQATT, CDR2 SNEGSKA (reference sequence). Diagnoses were made from clinical symptoms, serum measures (thyroxine and TRAb), thyroid ultrasound and orbital computed tomography. This rearrangement joins TRBV20-1 to TRBJ2-1; 7 bases line up with TRBD2. Specimen: blood. The TCR comes from a woman in her thirties or forties with Graves' ophthalmopathy. CDR3 nucleotides: TGCAGTGCTAGAGATCTCGAGCGGGGTGAGCAGTTCTTC. The encoded protein is CSARDLERGEQFF.